This T cell receptor (beta chain) was captured by sequencing in a study of cytomegalovirus exposure and HLA in healthy donors. Across the study: A prior study identified 117 million unique TCR beta sequences from about 180 million T cells.

General study points: TCR beta sequences reportedly predicted the HLA-A and HLA-B alleles of most subjects accurately. Presence/absence analyses assumed roughly uniform sequencing depth across donors, which may not hold.

On this clone itself: Its antigen remains unknown.

The CDR3 is made up of 15 amino acids. The germline V gene has CDR1 MNHEY and CDR2 SMNVEV (reference sequence). V dropped 5 bases and J dropped 8; count of bases not matched to a gene: 12. Vbeta (60) and Jbeta (13) primers were used in the PCR. The assay was immunoSEQ multiplex PCR, and TCRdb's table has in-frame clones only and misses some. The sample lists about 180,000 clones, over 75% occurring once. The study sampled nominally healthy donors, though unrecorded immune exposures were likely. What was sequenced was PBMCs. The V and J genes are TRBV27 and TRBJ2-1; 7 positions match TRBD2. The clonotype originates from a man aged 55 to 70 in good health and CMV-seronegative. The CDR3 loop reads CASSPGTILGDEQFF. DNA of the CDR3: TGTGCCAGCAGTCCAGGGACTATCCTGGGTGATGAGCAGTTCTTC.